A selection of T cell receptor beta chains follows, all from one sample in a study of T cell responses to AZD1222 COVID-19 vaccine. Assay: immunoSEQ multiplex PCR; the TCRdb copy retains only in-frame clones and omits some. Seen here are 140,000 to 150,000 clones, approximately 90% observed once, and the top ten hold 2.5% to 4%. The sequencing used peripheral blood, collected 28 days after the second AZD1222 dose. The receptors here all came from an adult who received the AZD1222 COVID-19 vaccine. Both conserved end residues are part of each CDR3. Fields, in order: clone size, V gene, J gene, D gene, CDR3 DNA, CDR3 protein. D genes are given only for firm matches. Rows give clone size only sometimes, using once, few, many, or a class for an expanded clone.

NA	TRBV5-1	TRBJ1-1	TRBD1	TGCGCCAGCAGCCCCTCCGTACAGGGGCCCGTTGGAGAAGCTTTCTTT	CASSPSVQGPVGEAFF
NA	TRBV9	TRBJ1-2	NA	TGTGCCAGCAGCGTAGGTCGAAGGGAGGATGGCTACACCTTC	CASSVGRREDGYTF
once	TRBV15	TRBJ1-5	NA	TGTGCCACCAGCAGAGTGAGGGTAGGGCCTAATCAGCCCCAGCATTTT	CATSRVRVGPNQPQHF
NA	TRBV10-1	TRBJ2-7	NA	TGCGCCAGCAGTGAGAGCGGAGCGCGAGCCTACGAGCAGTACTTC	CASSESGARAYEQYF
NA	TRBV2	TRBJ2-3	NA	TGTGCCAGCAGTGAACTTTGGTTGGATACGCAGTATTTT	CASSELWLDTQYF
NA	TRBV5-1	TRBJ1-2	NA	TGCGCCAGCAGCCCTACAATGCCCAACCCTAGGGATGGCTACACCTTC	CASSPTMPNPRDGYTF
NA	TRBV24-1	TRBJ1-5	NA	TGTGCCACCAGAGGGGGAGGGGATCAGCCCCAGCATTTT	CATRGGGDQPQHF
NA	TRBV10-1	TRBJ2-7	NA	TGCGCCAGCATGGGGTCGGGCTACGAGCAGTACTTC	CASMGSGYEQYF
NA	TRBV28	TRBJ1-1	NA	TGTGCCAGCCTCCTCGGGGGGGCGGTTGAAGCTTTCTTT	CASLLGGAVEAFF
few	TRBV7-9	TRBJ2-7	NA	TGTGCCAGCAGCTTAACGACAGTGTCCTACGAGCAGTACTTC	CASSLTTVSYEQYF
NA	TRBV28	TRBJ1-1	NA	TGTGCCAGCAGCAGCCGGGGGATGGGGGACACTGAAGCTTTCTTT	CASSSRGMGDTEAFF
once	TRBV20-1	TRBJ2-5	NA	TGCAGTGCTAGTAGGGTGACGGGCCAAGAGACCCAGTACTTC	CSASRVTGQETQYF
NA	TRBV23-1	TRBJ1-1	TRBD1	TGCGCCAGCAGTCAATGGGGACAGGTCTCTAACACTGAAGCTTTCTTT	CASSQWGQVSNTEAFF
NA	TRBV7-3	TRBJ2-1	NA	TGTGCCAGCAGCCCCCTCGGGGCGCTCAATGAGCAGTTCTTC	CASSPLGALNEQFF
NA	TRBV6-5	TRBJ1-1	NA	TGTGCCAGCAGATCGGACCTGAACACTGAAGCTTTCTTT	CASRSDLNTEAFF
NA	TRBV3-1/TRBV3-2	TRBJ1-1	NA	TGTGCCAGCAGCCTCCATTGGGGGGGCAGGGCTGAAGCTTTCTTT	CASSLHWGGRAEAFF
NA	TRBV5-5	TRBJ2-4	NA	TGTGCCAGCAGCTTGGGCCCTCGATACCCGGGTCAGTACTTC	CASSLGPRYPGQYF
NA	TRBV7-2	TRBJ2-7	TRBD2	TGTGCCAGCAGTCTAGCGTGGAGCGGGAGGGCCTACGAGCAGTACTTC	CASSLAWSGRAYEQYF
NA	TRBV6-2/TRBV6-3	TRBJ2-1	TRBD2	TGTGCCAGCAGCCGACTAGCGGGAGAGGGCTCCTACAATGAGCAGTTCTTC	CASSRLAGEGSYNEQFF
NA	TRBV10-3	TRBJ2-3	TRBD2	TGTGCCATCAGTGAGGTACCGGGAGGAGATACGCAGTATTTT	CAISEVPGGDTQYF
NA	TRBV28	TRBJ2-7	TRBD2	TGTGCCAGCGGGTCACGGGGACTAGCGAACCAGCAGTACTTC	CASGSRGLANQQYF
NA	TRBV18	TRBJ1-2	NA	TGTGCCAGCTCACCACTATCCAGCTATGGCTACACCTTC	CASSPLSSYGYTF
NA	TRBV29-1	TRBJ1-1	NA	TGCAGCATTCCCCGAGACAGCCAAGTGAACACTGAAGCTTTCTTT	CSIPRDSQVNTEAFF
NA	TRBV28	TRBJ1-5	TRBD1	TGTGCCAGCAGTTTATTTAGGGACAGGACGAATCAGCCCCAGCATTTT	CASSLFRDRTNQPQHF
NA	TRBV19	TRBJ2-2	NA	TGTGCCAGTACCACTCAGGGGCTTGATCCCCCCGGGGAGCTGTTTTTT	CASTTQGLDPPGELFF
NA	TRBV6-2/TRBV6-3	TRBJ2-2	TRBD2	TGTGCCAGCAGTTACGGACTAGCGGGAGTGGGCGTGAACACCGGGGAGCTGTTTTTT	CASSYGLAGVGVNTGELFF
NA	TRBV6-5	TRBJ1-1	NA	TGTGCCAGCAGTCCTCGGGTCGGGGTGAACACTGAAGCTTTCTTT	CASSPRVGVNTEAFF
NA	TRBV7-2	TRBJ2-5	NA	TGTGCCAGCAGCTTATCCGGGCAGGGGTCCGAGACCCAGTACTTC	CASSLSGQGSETQYF
NA	TRBV5-6	TRBJ1-3	NA	TGTGCCAGCAGCTCAATCGCGGGCATTGGAAACACCATATATTTT	CASSSIAGIGNTIYF
NA	TRBV28	TRBJ2-1	NA	TGTGCCAGCAACCAGGGATTTCGGAATGAGCAGTTCTTC	CASNQGFRNEQFF
NA	TRBV7-9	TRBJ2-1	TRBD2	TGTGCCAGCAGCTCCGGGACTAGCGGGAGGGTAGACAATGAGCAGTTCTTC	CASSSGTSGRVDNEQFF
NA	TRBV10-3	TRBJ2-5	NA	TGTGCCATCAGTGAGCGGGGCTCCGGAGAGACCCAGTACTTC	CAISERGSGETQYF
NA	TRBV19	TRBJ2-1	NA	TGTGCCAGTAGGAGCTTAGGGAGCTCCTACAATGAGCAGTTCTTC	CASRSLGSSYNEQFF
NA	TRBV19	TRBJ1-2	NA	TGTGCCAGTAGTGCAGGGCGATCTAACTATGGCTACACCTTC	CASSAGRSNYGYTF
NA	TRBV28	TRBJ2-7	TRBD2	TGTGCCAGCAGTCCTCCGACTAGCGGGACCCGCTACGAGCAGTACTTC	CASSPPTSGTRYEQYF
NA	TRBV18	TRBJ2-7	NA	TGTGCCAGCTCACCACAGACACCAACCTTCTCCTACGAGCAGTACTTC	CASSPQTPTFSYEQYF
NA	TRBV24-1	TRBJ2-2	NA	TGTGCCACCAGTCCACCGGTCACCGGGGAGCTGTTTTTT	CATSPPVTGELFF
NA	TRBV3-1/TRBV3-2	TRBJ1-3	NA	TGTGCCAGCAGCCAAGATCAAGGGGTACCGGGAAACACCATATATTTT	CASSQDQGVPGNTIYF
NA	TRBV10-3	TRBJ2-7	NA	TGTGCCATCAGTGAGAGTTGGGAACTTGAGCAGTACTTC	CAISESWELEQYF
NA	TRBV20-1	TRBJ2-1	NA	TGCAGTGTTACTACGGACAGATTTACGTTCTTC	CSVTTDRFTFF
NA	TRBV15	TRBJ2-7	NA	TGTGCCACCAGCAGAGCCCCTACGACGGAGCAGTACTTC	CATSRAPTTEQYF
NA	TRBV28	TRBJ1-4	NA	TGTGCCAGCAGTCTGCCCACGACTAATGAAAAACTGTTTTTT	CASSLPTTNEKLFF
NA	TRBV5-6	TRBJ1-2	TRBD1	TGTGCCAGCAGCTTACCATCGACAGGGACCTATGGCTACACCTTC	CASSLPSTGTYGYTF
NA	TRBV28	TRBJ1-2	NA	TGTGCCAGCAGTGTAACCAGGGTGTGGAAGGATGGCTACACCTTC	CASSVTRVWKDGYTF
NA	TRBV19	TRBJ1-5	NA	TGTGCCAGTAGCACAGGGTTAAGCAATCAGCCCCAGCATTTT	CASSTGLSNQPQHF
NA	TRBV4-3	TRBJ1-2	TRBD1	TGCGCCAGCAGCCAAGATTCGACAGGGTTTAACTATGGCTACACCTTC	CASSQDSTGFNYGYTF
NA	TRBV4-3	TRBJ2-2	NA	TGCGCCAGCAGCCAAGAAGGGCGCTTAGGGGGGGAGCTGTTTTTT	CASSQEGRLGGELFF